The rows below give T cell receptor beta chains drawn from one sample of a study of molecular identifiers for immune sequencing clone quantification. TCRdb processed the PCR reads anew with MiXCR; each CDR3 protein has one entry. The sample contains 88,000 or so distinct CDR3 sequences, over 20% of which appear only once. The source material was naive CD8+ T cells from blood, with Jurkat cell RNA spiked in. The origin of the receptors is a human donor in good health. Some libraries in this study had Jurkat cell RNA spiked in. Both conserved end residues are part of each CDR3. A D gene is named only where the DNA matches it firmly. For some rows the clone size is stated as once, few or many, or as a class when expanded; others skip it.

CDR3 protein	CDR3 DNA	V gene	D gene	clone size	J gene
CASSHPTVNTEAFF	TGCGCCAGCAGCCACCCGACGGTGAACACTGAAGCTTTCTTT	TRBV4-1	.	few	TRBJ1-1
CASRTGVTEAFF	TGTGCCAGCAGAACAGGGGTGACTGAAGCTTTCTTT	TRBV27	TRBD1	.	TRBJ1-1
CASSQAPGHLNTEAFF	TGCGCCAGCAGCCAAGCTCCGGGACACTTGAACACTGAAGCTTTCTTT	TRBV4-1	.	many	TRBJ1-1
CASSPGTAASNTGELFF	TGTGCCAGCAGCCCCGGGACAGCAGCATCGAACACCGGGGAGCTGTTTTTT	TRBV12-3/TRBV12-4	TRBD1	.	TRBJ2-2
CSVEAMTGVTGNTIYF	TGCAGCGTTGAAGCCATGACAGGGGTGACTGGAAACACCATATATTTT	TRBV29-1	TRBD1	few	TRBJ1-3
CASSPPGGEGRETQYF	TGTGCCAGCAGTCCCCCCGGAGGGGAGGGCCGCGAGACCCAGTACTTC	TRBV28	TRBD2	many	TRBJ2-5
CASSGTSGRPAF	TGTGCCAGCTCAGGGACTAGCGGGAGACCCGCATTC	TRBV11-2	TRBD2	many	TRBJ2-1
CASSPANEKLFF	TGTGCCAGCTCACCAGCTAATGAAAAACTGTTTTTT	TRBV18	.	.	TRBJ1-4
CASSRTGGRETQYF	TGCGCCAGCAGCCGTACAGGGGGCCGGGAGACCCAGTACTTC	TRBV4-3	TRBD1	many	TRBJ2-5
CASGYGGGSYEQYF	TGTGCTAGTGGTTATGGGGGTGGCTCCTACGAGCAGTACTTC	TRBV12-5	.	.	TRBJ2-7
CASRFVGQMNTEAFF	TGCGCCAGCAGATTTGTAGGACAGATGAACACTGAAGCTTTCTTT	TRBV5-1	.	many	TRBJ1-1
CSARGEPRLATNTGELFF	TGCAGTGCTAGAGGAGAGCCGAGACTAGCTACGAACACCGGGGAGCTGTTTTTT	TRBV20-1	TRBD2	many	TRBJ2-2
CASSMGRHGAYEQYF	TGTGCCAGTAGTATGGGGAGACACGGAGCCTACGAGCAGTACTTC	TRBV19	.	.	TRBJ2-7
CASRYWHRGGGTDTQYF	TGTGCCAGCAGGTATTGGCATCGCGGGGGGGGCACAGATACGCAGTATTTT	TRBV5-4	TRBD2	few	TRBJ2-3
CASSPTPGALAGNTIYF	TGTGCCAGCAGCCCAACTCCAGGGGCTCTAGCTGGAAACACCATATATTTT	TRBV7-9	.	many	TRBJ1-3
CASSDSLTDTQYF	TGCGCCAGCAGTGATTCGTTGACAGATACGCAGTATTTT	TRBV10-1	.	many	TRBJ2-3
CASSVRAPAGETQYF	TGTGCCAGCAGCGTTCGGGCTCCCGCAGGAGAGACCCAGTACTTC	TRBV13	.	.	TRBJ2-5
CASSQAQGGFLIDTRYF	TGCGCCAGCAGCCAAGCTCAGGGAGGTTTCCTCATAGATACGCGGTATTTT	TRBV4-1	.	.	TRBJ2-3
CSASTVVRGHQPQHF	TGCAGTGCTAGTACCGTCGTGAGGGGGCATCAGCCCCAGCATTTT	TRBV20-1	TRBD1	many	TRBJ1-5
CASRVAGGPAAETQYF	TGTGCCAGCAGGGTAGCGGGGGGCCCCGCCGCAGAGACCCAGTACTTC	TRBV27	TRBD2	many	TRBJ2-5
CASSSSGKETQYF	TGTGCCAGCAGCTCCTCGGGGAAAGAGACCCAGTACTTC	TRBV7-9	.	many	TRBJ2-5
CASSFKESYEQYF	TGTGCCAGCAGTTTTAAGGAATCCTACGAGCAGTACTTC	TRBV12-3/TRBV12-4	.	few	TRBJ2-7